This T cell receptor beta chain was captured by sequencing in a study of immune heterogeneity within non-small cell lung tumors. Turning to the study itself: It was found that the tumors were 4 squamous cell carcinomas, more than eight non-squamous carcinomas and 1 not otherwise specified.

Study-level findings and limits: Local T-cell clonality and local tumor mutational burden correlated moderately but significantly (R 0.3 to 0.4).

Bulk tumor genomic DNA constituted the template, at around 610 ng per sample. Every primary tumor yielded several biopsies, spaced far apart, that were taken during surgery. Curative surgery was performed on patients who had untreated, newly diagnosed non-small cell lung cancer. There were roughly 16 donors in total. They were all newly diagnosed non-small cell lung cancer patients undergoing surgery with curative intent. CDR3 of TCR beta was amplified by multiplex PCR that used 32 V and 13 J primers. TCRdb re-analysed the multiplex PCR reads in MiXCR, keeping a single row per CDR3 protein. Of about 5,000 distinct CDR3 sequences in the sample, about 34% are singletons; the top ten hold roughly 20%. This clonotype was observed a handful of times. The antigen remains unidentified. The CDR3 has 16 amino acids. Per the germline V gene, CDR1 is MNHNS and CDR2 is SASEGT. The V gene end was trimmed by 5 bases and the J gene end by 7 bases; junction bases not matched to a gene: 8.

The rearrangement uses TRBV6-1 and TRBJ2-1; TRBD2 agrees at 13 bases. The sequenced material came from lung tumor tissue. The TCR comes from a woman aged 45 to 65 with non-small cell lung cancer. CDR3: CASSNGLAGVGNEQFF. The CDR3 bases are TGTGCCAGCAGTAACGGACTAGCGGGAGTAGGAAATGAGCAGTTCTTC.